The 16 T cell receptor beta chains below were found in one sample sequenced in a study of post-analysis software for immune sequencing data. Regarding the study as a whole: About 5 TRBV segments appeared more often in patients than in controls, and TRBV5-6, TRBV5-1 and TRBV20-1 were among these.

cDNA libraries of TCR beta carried unique molecular identifiers. In TCRdb, the PCR reads were re-called with MiXCR into one record per CDR3 protein. The sample yields almost 700,000 distinct CDR3 sequences, around 60% seen once. No antigens are known for them. The specimen sequenced was blood. Receptor source: a girl aged 2 to 9 with multiple sclerosis.

CDR3 loop: CASSLGQPRDTQYF. In DNA, the CDR3 is TGCGCCAGCAGCTTGGGGCAGCCTCGAGATACGCAGTATTTT. V is TRBV5-1 and J is TRBJ2-3; D unclear. The CDR3 has 14 amino acids. Germline V gene data show CDR1 as SGHRS and CDR2 as YFSETQ. Trimming cost V 0 bases and J 5 bases, with 10 bases left between them.

The V call is TRBV5-6, the J call TRBJ2-1; tentative D call: TRBD2 (7 bases). The CDR3 extends over 15 amino acids. Per the germline V gene, CDR1 is SGHDT and CDR2 is YYEEEE. V lost 4 bases to trimming and J lost 7 bases, with 18 bases between them. The CDR3 DNA sequence: TGTGCCAGCAGCCAGGTGCGGGGGCAGGAAAATGAGCAGTTCTTC. Amino acid sequence: CASSQVRGQENEQFF.

The rearrangement uses TRBV5-1 and TRBJ2-2, with D uncertain. V was clipped by 2 bases and J by 4 bases, with 9 bases between them. Germline values: CDR1 SGHRS, CDR2 YFSETQ. The CDR3 loop spans 14 amino acids. The CDR3 sequence: CASSLTKGTGELFF. CDR3 nucleotide sequence: TGCGCCAGCAGCTTAACGAAGGGCACCGGGGAGCTGTTTTTT. The whole variable domain, remainder taken from reference TRBV5-1 and TRBJ2-2, is KAGVTQTPRYLIKTRGQQVTLSCSPISGHRSVSWYQQTPGQGLQFLFEYFSETQRNKGNFPGRFSGRQFSNSRSEMNVSTLELGDSALYLCASSLTKGTGELFFGEGSRLTVL.

The count of this clonotype is one. V is TRBV6-5 and J is TRBJ1-2; 7 nucleotides line up with TRBD1. The junction had 3 bases not matched to a gene; V was cut back by 4 bases and J by 4 bases. Germline CDR1 reads MNHEY; CDR2 reads SVGAGI. CDR3 length: 13 residues. The CDR3 DNA reads as TGTGCCAGCAGTTTACAGGGGCTCTATGGCTACACCTTC. Its protein is CASSLQGLYGYTF.

The chain combines TRBV5-1 with TRBJ2-1, with 9 bases identical to TRBD2. Germline loops: CDR1 SGHRS, CDR2 YFSETQ. J was trimmed by 10 bases and V by 0 bases; bases with no gene match: 8. This CDR3 contains 15 residues. This CDR3 reads CASSLGRGGSQEQFF. The DNA for the CDR3 is TGCGCCAGCAGCTTGGGGCGGGGGGGCAGTCAGGAGCAGTTCTTC. Based on the CDR3 plus reference TRBV5-1 and TRBJ2-1, the full variable domain is KAGVTQTPRYLIKTRGQQVTLSCSPISGHRSVSWYQQTPGQGLQFLFEYFSETQRNKGNFPGRFSGRQFSNSRSEMNVSTLELGDSALYLCASSLGRGGSQEQFFGPGTRLTVL.

The gene calls are TRBV3-1 and TRBJ2-1, with 7 positions matching TRBD2. V dropped 0 bases and J dropped 2; count of bases not matched to a gene: 10. CDR1 LGHDT and CDR2 YNNKEL come from the germline V gene (reference sequence). The CDR3 is 18 residues long. DNA for the CDR3: TGTGCCAGCAGCCAAGAGATGCGCGGGAGATGGCCCTACAATGAGCAGTTCTTC. Its translation is CASSQEMRGRWPYNEQFF.

The chain joins TRBV20-1 to TRBJ1-2; TRBD1 aligns across 7 bases. The J segment lost 5 bases and the V segment lost 4 bases, leaving 1 base of the junction unmatched. Germline V CDR1 and CDR2: DFQATT, SNEGSKA (reference sequence). The CDR3 runs to 11 residues. The CDR3 loop is CSANRGYGYTF. CDR3 sequence (DNA): TGCAGTGCTAACAGGGGTTATGGCTACACCTTC.

This chain links TRBV7-2 with TRBJ1-1, with a weak D call TRBD1 (5 bases). CDR3 length equals 15 residues. The germline V gene has CDR1 SGHTA and CDR2 FQGNSA. Trimming pared 3 bases from V and 7 bases from J, leaving 18 bases between. This chain's CDR3 is CASSLGGGGLGEAFF. CDR3 nucleotides: TGTGCCAGCAGCTTGGGGGGGGGAGGGCTCGGTGAAGCTTTCTTT.

V gene TRBV28 combines with J gene TRBJ2-3; 10 nucleotides line up with TRBD2. After removal of 7 bases from V and 7 bases from J, the junction contained 11 bases not matched to a gene. CDR3 length: 15 amino acids. The germline gives CDR1 MDHEN, CDR2 SYDVKM. The CDR3 sequence is CASKDPSGRGNTQYF. CDR3 in DNA: TGTGCCAGCAAGGACCCGAGCGGGAGGGGGAATACGCAGTATTTT.

This chain uses TRBV12-3 or TRBV12-4 with TRBJ2-2; unclear D gene. The length of the CDR3 is 16 residues. Trimming took off 5 bases at V and 0 bases at J, with 13 bases between the two ends. The CDR3 region has the DNA TGTGCCAGCAGTCCCAGAACTGGCACGAACACCGGGGAGCTGTTTTTT. It codes for CASSPRTGTNTGELFF.

For the CDR3, the DNA is TGTGCCAGCAGCCCCAGCGGGAGGGCCGGTGAGACCCAGTACTTC. Translation: CASSPSGRAGETQYF. The rearrangement joins TRBV7-2 to TRBJ2-5, with TRBD2 identical over 10 bases. V was clipped by 5 bases and J by 5 bases; unmatched bases: 8. The CDR3 has 15 amino acids. The germline CDR1 and CDR2 sequences are SGHTA and FQGNSA.

This chain links TRBV12-3 or TRBV12-4 with TRBJ2-7, with D possibly being TRBD1 (7 bases). The CDR3 totals 17 residues. Between the trimmed V and J ends, which lost 1 base and 6 bases, there was a span of 22 bases. The CDR3 sequence is CASSLVPRRDSLSEQYF. CDR3 bases: TGTGCCAGCAGTTTAGTCCCGCGGAGGGACAGTCTCTCCGAGCAGTACTTC.

This chain connects TRBV20-1 to TRBJ1-6; D is ambiguous. Trimming removed 0 bases at V and 12 bases at J, with 9 bases between. The germline V gene has CDR1 DFQATT and CDR2 SNEGSKA (reference sequence). The CDR3 loop spans 12 amino acids. CDR3 nucleotide sequence: TGCAGTGCTAGAGATCCTCCGGGACCCCTCCACTTT. Residues: CSARDPPGPLHF.

The rearrangement joins TRBV7-2 to TRBJ2-2; 11 positions agree with TRBD2. Germline V CDR1 and CDR2: SGHTA, FQGNSA. The CDR3 runs 17 residues. After removal of 4 bases from V and 1 base from J, the junction contained 5 bases not matched to a gene. The CDR3 bases are TGTGCCAGCAGCTCCTCTAGCGGGAGGCTGAACACCGGGGAGCTGTTTTTT. Amino acid sequence: CASSSSSGRLNTGELFF.

This clonotype was detected only a few times. The chain has TRBV30 and TRBJ1-1; weak D call: TRBD1 (6 bases). CDR3 size: 15 residues. V was cut by 1 base and J by 1 base, with 13 bases left in between. Germline assignment: CDR1 GTSNPN and CDR2 SVGIG (reference sequence). CDR3 loop: CAWSGNRAENTEAFF. The CDR3 DNA reads as TGTGCCTGGAGTGGAAACAGGGCGGAGAACACTGAAGCTTTCTTT.

V and J are TRBV12-3 or TRBV12-4 and TRBJ2-1; TRBD2 matches at 8 bases. The J call may be incorrect, as the DNA end agrees better with TRBJ2-7. The CDR3 consists of 16 residues. In DNA, the CDR3 is TGTGCCAGCAGATCCCATAGCGGGGCCCCATACAATGAGCAGTACTTC. It encodes CASRSHSGAPYNEQYF.